The next 25 T cell receptor beta chains were all read from a single sample in a study of blood T cell repertoires in COVID-19. Generated by immunoSEQ multiplex PCR, the TCRdb table keeps only in-frame clones and is missing some. The table shows 150,000 or so clones, with approximately 86% occurring only once. The sample comprised peripheral blood. Receptor source: a man aged 60 to 69 with COVID-19, enrolled during active disease.

The rearrangement links TRBV6-4 to TRBJ2-2; 7 bases line up with TRBD1. Germline values: CDR1 MRHNA, CDR2 SNTAGT. V gave up 6 bases and J gave up 1 base; unmatched junction bases: 5. The CDR3 length is 15 residues. CDR3 nucleotides: TGTGCCAGCAGGCCAGGGACAGTGAACACCGGGGAGCTGTTTTTT. It codes for CASRPGTVNTGELFF.

This clone appeared a few times. The genes are TRBV5-5 and TRBJ1-6; D possibly corresponds to TRBD1 (5 bases). The CDR3 spans 16 residues. Germline-derived CDR1 and CDR2 are SGHKS and YYEKEE (reference sequence). Deletions cut 4 bases from V and 0 bases from J, with 11 bases between. The CDR3 loop reads CASSPFDSSYNSPLHF. As DNA, the CDR3 is TGTGCCAGCAGCCCTTTCGACAGCTCCTATAATTCACCCCTCCACTTT.

The chain is built from TRBV6-5 and TRBJ2-5; TRBD2 matches at 8 bases. Germline assignment: CDR1 MNHEY and CDR2 SVGAGI. V lost 6 bases, J lost 4 bases, and 4 bases stayed unmatched. The CDR3 runs to 13 residues. The CDR3 protein is CASRTGGGETQYF. The CDR3 DNA follows: TGTGCCAGCAGAACCGGGGGGGGAGAGACCCAGTACTTC.

The rearrangement links TRBV9 to TRBJ1-3; 7 bases are a match to TRBD1. CDR1 is SGDLS, CDR2 YYNGEE, per germline. V lost 4 bases and J lost 0; bases outside the gene matches: 4. This CDR3 region has 15 residues. The CDR3 here is CASSLGQNSGNTIYF. The CDR3, as DNA: TGTGCCAGCAGCTTGGGACAGAACTCTGGAAACACCATATATTTT.

The chain joins TRBV19 to TRBJ2-7; D is possibly TRBD1 (6 bases). CDR1 and CDR2 from the germline V gene are LNHDA and SQIVND (reference sequence). The CDR3 runs to 13 residues. The germline V and J ends were trimmed by 4 bases and 3 bases, with 10 bases remaining between them. Written as DNA, the CDR3 is TGTGCCAGTAGTAGCACAGGGTTCTACGAGCAGTACTTC. Protein: CASSSTGFYEQYF.

This clone has only a few counts. This chain joins TRBV7-8 and TRBJ1-5; D unclear. V dropped 4 bases and J dropped 0 bases, with 4 bases sitting between them. CDR3 length: 13 residues. The V gene's germline CDR1 is SGHVS and CDR2 FQNEAQ. As DNA, the CDR3 is TGTGCCAGCAGCTCCTCTAGCAATCAGCCCCAGCATTTT. Translating gives CASSSSSNQPQHF.

As for this clone: One end of the junction varies from germline; a read error may be responsible. The chain recombines TRBV7-7 with TRBJ2-1; 7 bases are shared with TRBD1. Germline CDR1 and CDR2: SSHAT and FNYEAQ (reference sequence). The CDR3 has 15 residues. CDR3 residues: CASSQFGTDYNEQFF. CDR3 DNA: TGTGCTAGCAGCCAATTCGGGACAGATTACAATGAGCAGTTCTTC.

The chain has TRBV13 and TRBJ2-3, with TRBD2 identical over 11 bases. The CDR3 contains 16 residues. Unmatched junction bases numbered 9, after V lost 4 bases and J lost 6 bases. Germline assignment: CDR1 PRHDT and CDR2 FYEKMQ (reference sequence). CDR3 amino acids: CASSSETSGAMDTQYF. The CDR3 bases are TGTGCCAGCAGCTCCGAGACTAGCGGGGCTATGGATACGCAGTATTTT.

The chain couples TRBV4-2 to TRBJ1-1, with D maybe TRBD1 (5 bases). The CDR3 contains 12 residues. CDR1 and CDR2 from the germline V gene are LGHNA and YNFKEQ. The germline V and J ends were trimmed by 3 bases and 8 bases, with 10 bases remaining between them. CDR3 protein: CASSHLRQEAFF. Here the CDR3 DNA reads TGTGCCAGCAGCCATCTCCGACAGGAAGCTTTCTTT.

This CDR3 reads CASSQLTFSGNTIYF. The CDR3 DNA follows: TGTGCCAGCAGCCAATTGACTTTCTCTGGAAACACCATATATTTT. V gene TRBV4-2 combines with J gene TRBJ1-3; D not resolved. Germline V gene sequence: CDR1 LGHNA, CDR2 YNFKEQ. The ends were cut back, 2 bases at V and 0 bases at J, with 8 bases in the middle. The CDR3 covers 15 residues.

V is TRBV15 and J is TRBJ2-2; 9 nucleotides align to TRBD2. The CDR3 has 16 amino acids. Per the germline V gene, CDR1 is LNHNV and CDR2 is YYDKDF (reference sequence). With V trimmed by 0 bases and J by 6 bases, 5 bases remained unmatched. The CDR3 region has the DNA TGTGCCACCAGCAGAGAGGCGGGAGGGCCGGCCGGGGAGCTGTTTTTT. As protein: CATSREAGGPAGELFF.

This chain connects TRBV9 to TRBJ2-1, with 10 bases aligning to TRBD2. This CDR3 comprises 16 residues. Trimming cost V 3 bases and J 6 bases; bases outside gene matches: 9. Germline CDR1 is SGDLS and CDR2 is YYNGEE. The CDR3 nucleotides are TGTGCCAGCAGCGGGGGAGCTAGCGGGAGTGCCAATGAGCAGTTCTTC. This encodes CASSGGASGSANEQFF.

V and J are TRBV6-5 and TRBJ2-7; tentatively, D is TRBD1 (5 bases). Germline CDR1 is MNHEY and CDR2 is SVGAGI. There are 11 residues in the CDR3. With 6 bases removed from V and 3 bases from J, the gap between germline ends came to 6 bases. CDR3 region: CASRDNYEQYF. In nucleotides, the CDR3 is TGTGCCAGCAGGGACAACTACGAGCAGTACTTC.

This clone was picked up a small number of times. The CDR3 here is CASSLRTVGLDGYTF. Here the CDR3 DNA reads TGTGCCAGCAGCCTTCGGACGGTTGGACTTGATGGCTACACCTTC. J is TRBJ1-2 and V is TRBV3-1 (or the pseudogene TRBV3-2), with unresolved D. The V end was cut by 4 bases, the J end by 6 bases, with 18 bases between. The CDR3 runs to 15 residues. The germline CDR1 and CDR2 sequences are LGHDT and YNNKEL (reference sequence).

The J gene is TRBJ1-5, the V gene TRBV23-1; D perhaps matches TRBD1 (5 bases). TRBV23-1 qualifies as an ORF whose function is uncertain. V was pared by 8 bases and J by 1 base, with 30 bases between. The CDR3 has 20 residues. The CDR3 here is CASEMNHPWGRDRSNQPQHF. The CDR3 DNA is TGCGCCAGCGAGATGAACCATCCCTGGGGCAGGGATAGGAGCAATCAGCCCCAGCATTTT.

This clone was recorded once. The gene calls are TRBV24-1 and TRBJ2-5; 8 bases fit TRBD2. With V trimmed by 1 base and J by 9 bases, 0 bases remained unmatched. CDR1 KGHDR and CDR2 SFDVKD come from the germline V gene. The CDR3 runs to 12 residues. The CDR3 DNA is TGTGCCACCAGTGATTTCGGGGGGGCCCAGTACTTC. Its translation is CATSDFGGAQYF.

The sample holds a few counts of this clone. The gene calls are TRBV29-1 and TRBJ1-2; D is ambiguous. Germline loops: CDR1 SQVTM, CDR2 ANQGSEA. Trimming shortened V by 3 bases and J by 0 bases, and 11 bases separated the two germline ends. The CDR3 sequence is 14 residues long. The CDR3 is CSVEAAGSNYGYTF. The CDR3 DNA sequence: TGCAGCGTTGAGGCGGCGGGGTCTAACTATGGCTACACCTTC.

This clone was counted only a few times. The chain links TRBV9 to TRBJ1-2; D unresolved. Germline V CDR1 and CDR2: SGDLS, YYNGEE. V shed 0 bases and J shed 4 bases, with 10 bases lying between them. The CDR3 runs 14 residues. The CDR3: CASSVASQSYGYTF. CDR3 bases: TGTGCCAGCAGCGTAGCTAGCCAGTCCTATGGCTACACCTTC.

V and J are TRBV5-8 and TRBJ2-6, with D possibly being TRBD2 (6 bases). CDR3 length: 16 residues. Trimming removed 1 base from V and 2 bases from J, with 10 bases in between. From germline, CDR1 is SGHTS and CDR2 YDEGEE. CDR3 in amino acids: CASSLSRRAGANVLTF. CDR3 DNA sequence: TGTGCCAGCAGCTTGTCGAGGAGGGCTGGGGCCAACGTCCTGACTTTC.

CDR3 nucleotide sequence: TGTGCCAGCAGCTTAGGGGCGGGAGAAGCGGGGATCACAGATACGCAGTATTTT. Translation gives CASSLGAGEAGITDTQYF. The chain joins TRBV7-2 to TRBJ2-3; 7 nucleotides align to TRBD2. Trimming cost V 1 base and J 2 bases; bases outside gene matches: 12. The CDR3 runs to 18 residues. Germline V gene lookup returns CDR1 SGHTA and CDR2 FQGNSA. Looking up the rest from reference TRBV7-2 and TRBJ2-3 gives the full variable domain: GAGVSQSPSNKVTEKGKDVELRCDPISGHTALYWYRQSLGQGLEFLIYFQGNSAPDKSGLPSDRFSAERTGGSVSTLTIQRTQQEDSAVYLCASSLGAGEAGITDTQYFGPGTRLTVL.

This clone was seen only a few times. The chain uses TRBV28 and TRBJ1-6; possible D gene TRBD1, 5 bases. The V gene lost 11 bases and the J gene lost 9 bases, with 14 bases spanning the gap. Germline loops: CDR1 MDHEN, CDR2 SYDVKM. This CDR3 is built from 12 residues. The CDR3 spells CASGGLGSPLHF. Written as DNA, the CDR3 is TGTGCCTCCGGGGGTTTGGGTTCACCCCTCCACTTT.

The rearrangement joins TRBV30 to TRBJ2-2, with 9 bases fitting TRBD1. Germline V lookup: CDR1 GTSNPN, CDR2 SVGIG (reference sequence). V lost 3 bases, J lost 5 bases, and 4 bases stayed unmatched. This CDR3 comprises 14 residues. CDR3 sequence: CAWRRQGVTGELFF. Written as DNA, the CDR3 is TGTGCCTGGAGGAGACAGGGGGTTACCGGGGAGCTGTTTTTT.

The chain has TRBV7-3 and TRBJ2-1; 8 bases are a match to TRBD2. CDR3 length: 15 residues. The germline V gene encodes CDR1 SGHTA and CDR2 FQGTGA. V dropped 4 bases and J dropped 8; count of bases not matched to a gene: 10. The CDR3, as DNA: TGTGCCAGCAGCTCCTCCAGCGGGAGCTTCGATGAGCAGTTCTTC. It specifies CASSSSSGSFDEQFF.

The chain links TRBV6-5 to TRBJ2-1; possible D gene TRBD2, 6 bases. Germline V gives CDR1 MNHEY, CDR2 SVGAGI. Trimming cost V 5 bases and J 8 bases, with 16 bases left between them. The CDR3 runs 14 residues. CDR3 coding DNA: TGTGCCAGCAGTCACGGTGCGGGATCCGATGAGCAGTTCTTC. Protein product: CASSHGAGSDEQFF.

The rearrangement joins TRBV25-1 to TRBJ2-3, with TRBD1 matching 9 bases. Germline-derived CDR1 and CDR2 are MGHDK and SYGVNS. There are 16 residues in the CDR3. Germline trimming cut 5 bases from V and 3 bases from J; bases unmatched to any gene: 9. CDR3 DNA: TGTGCCAGCAGTAAGACTTCAGGGACAGGGACAGATACGCAGTATTTT. Protein product: CASSKTSGTGTDTQYF.